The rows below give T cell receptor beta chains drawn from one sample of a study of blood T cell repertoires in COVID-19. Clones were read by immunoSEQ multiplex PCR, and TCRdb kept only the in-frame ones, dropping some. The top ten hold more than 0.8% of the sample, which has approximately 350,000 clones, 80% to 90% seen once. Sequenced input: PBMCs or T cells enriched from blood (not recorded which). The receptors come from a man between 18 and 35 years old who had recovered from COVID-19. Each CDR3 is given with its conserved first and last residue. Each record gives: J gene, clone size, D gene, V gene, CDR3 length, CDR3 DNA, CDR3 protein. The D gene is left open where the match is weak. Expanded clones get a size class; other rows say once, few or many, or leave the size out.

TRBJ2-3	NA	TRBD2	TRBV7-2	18	TGTGCCAGCAGCTTAGATTCCGGACTAGCGGGAGTAACAGATACGCAGTATTTT	CASSLDSGLAGVTDTQYF
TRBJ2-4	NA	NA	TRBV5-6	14	TGTGCCAGCAGCTTGGCCTTGTCAGGGGAAGGACAGTACTTC	CASSLALSGEGQYF
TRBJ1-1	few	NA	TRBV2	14	TGTGCCAGCAGTGAAGCGCTTCGGGGGACTGAAGCTTTCTTT	CASSEALRGTEAFF
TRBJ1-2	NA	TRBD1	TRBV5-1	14	TGCGCCAGCAGCTCGGACAGGGTCGGATATGGCTACACCTTC	CASSSDRVGYGYTF
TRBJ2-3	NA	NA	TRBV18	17	TGTGCCAGCTCACGCGACATCACAGGGTTTAGCACAGATACGCAGTATTTT	CASSRDITGFSTDTQYF
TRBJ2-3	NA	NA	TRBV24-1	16	TGTGCCACCAGTGATTTGAGACTAGTCGGGGCAGATACGCAGTATTTT	CATSDLRLVGADTQYF
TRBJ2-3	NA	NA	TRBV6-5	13	TGTGCCAGCAGTTACTCGTCTGCGGATACGCAGTATTTT	CASSYSSADTQYF
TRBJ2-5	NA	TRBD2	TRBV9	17	TGTGCCAGCAGCGTAGGGTCCAGCGGGGGGTCAAAAGAGACCCAGTACTTC	CASSVGSSGGSKETQYF
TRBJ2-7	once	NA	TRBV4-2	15	TGTGCCAGCAGCCAAGTGGGGGGAAAGGACTACGAGCAGTACTTC	CASSQVGGKDYEQYF
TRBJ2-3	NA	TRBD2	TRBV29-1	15	TGCAGCGGACTCCCTTCGGGGGGACCGGGGGATACGCAGTATTTT	CSGLPSGGPGDTQYF
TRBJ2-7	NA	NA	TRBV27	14	TGTGCCAGCAGTTTAGAGATGGGCCCCTACGAGCAGTACTTC	CASSLEMGPYEQYF
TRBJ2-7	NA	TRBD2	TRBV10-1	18	TGCGCCAGCAGTGAGTCTGGTTATAGCGGGAGGGTTTGTTACGAGCAGTACTTC	CASSESGYSGRVCYEQYF
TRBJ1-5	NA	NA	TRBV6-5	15	TGTGCCAGCAAGGTGGCGGGGGATAGCAATCAGCCCCAGCATTTT	CASKVAGDSNQPQHF
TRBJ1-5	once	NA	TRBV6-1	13	TGTGCCAGCAGTGAACAGGGGAATCAGCCCCAGCATTTT	CASSEQGNQPQHF
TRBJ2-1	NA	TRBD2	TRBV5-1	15	TGCGCCAGCAGCTGGACAGTAGCGGGAGTCCAACAGCAGTTCTTC	CASSWTVAGVQQQFF
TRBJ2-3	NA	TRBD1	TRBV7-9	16	TGTGCCAGCAGCGCCACAGGGGGTGCTAGCACAGATACGCAGTATTTT	CASSATGGASTDTQYF
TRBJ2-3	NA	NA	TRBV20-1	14	TGCAGTGCTAGTCGCGGGCGGGAAACAGATACGCAGTATTTT	CSASRGRETDTQYF
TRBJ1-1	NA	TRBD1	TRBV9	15	TGTGCCAGCAGCGTGACTCCGACAGGGGAGACTGAAGCTTTCTTT	CASSVTPTGETEAFF
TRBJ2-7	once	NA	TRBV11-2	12	TGTGCCAGCAGCCCTAGCTCCTACGAGCAGTACTTC	CASSPSSYEQYF
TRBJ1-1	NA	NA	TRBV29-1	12	TGCAGCGTTGATGGGAGGAACACTGAAGCTTTCTTT	CSVDGRNTEAFF
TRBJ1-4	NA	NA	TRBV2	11	TGTGCCATACAGCTTAATGAAAAACTGTTTTTT	CAIQLNEKLFF
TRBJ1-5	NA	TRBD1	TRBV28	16	TGTGCCAGCAGTTTACCCCGGACAGGCTTCAATCAGCCCCAGCATTTT	CASSLPRTGFNQPQHF
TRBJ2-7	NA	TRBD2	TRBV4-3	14	TGCGCCAGCAGCCAACAACTAGCGTCGTACGAGCAGTACTTC	CASSQQLASYEQYF
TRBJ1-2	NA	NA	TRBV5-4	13	TGTGCCAGCAGCTTGCAAGGGGCTGATGGCTACACCTTC	CASSLQGADGYTF
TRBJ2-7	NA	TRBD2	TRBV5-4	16	TGTGCCAGCAGCTTGGACGCTAGCGGGAGGGGCTACGAGCAGTACTTC	CASSLDASGRGYEQYF
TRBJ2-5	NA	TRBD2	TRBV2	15	TGTGCCAGCAGTGTACGTGGGACTAGCGAAGAGACCCAGTACTTC	CASSVRGTSEETQYF
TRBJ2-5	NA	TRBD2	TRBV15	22	TGTGCCACCAGCAGAGATTCAGGTTTTCGTAACCCTAGCGGGGGGAGACAAGAGACCCAGTACTTC	CATSRDSGFRNPSGGRQETQYF